In this sample, the clone carrying this TCR beta chain turned up a few times. This CDR3 has 14 amino acids. The V gene's germline CDR1 is SGHAT and CDR2 FQNNGV. Trimming removed 1 base at V and 5 bases at J, with 11 bases between. The data are from a study of beta chain features in type 1 diabetes. All of the isolated RNA was reverse transcribed, so expressed TCRB transcripts were sequenced. Sequencing used immunoSEQ multiplex PCR; TCRdb keeps in-frame clones, though not all of them. Among about 240,000 clones, about 25% were seen once, and the ten largest hold approximately 4%. Sequenced input: central memory CD4+ T cells from blood. This clonotype originated in a young man in good health. This rearrangement joins TRBV11-2 to TRBJ2-5; weak D call: TRBD2 (5 bases). The chain's CDR3 is CASSLAGFGETQYF. The CDR3 region has the DNA TGTGCCAGCAGCTTAGCGGGGTTTGGGGAGACCCAGTACTTC.